This T cell receptor beta chain comes out of a study of blood T cells in healthy people across ages. On the study more broadly: About one barcoded beta molecule per two T cells was the capture yield of template switching.

Next came a second PCR, run for 7 to 11 cycles, which used a sample-barcoded 5' primer along with a J-beta primer mix. Each CDR3 protein is one row after TCRdb ran MiXCR on the 5' RACE reads. The table includes approximately 1.5 million distinct CDR3 sequences, roughly two fifths detected once. V dropped 2 bases and J dropped 3 bases, with 10 bases sitting between them. Germline CDR1 and CDR2: SGHTA and FQGNSA. The CDR3 is 14 amino acids. The V call is TRBV7-2, the J call TRBJ1-2; D is unresolved. The receptor was derived from a woman aged 18-29 years in good health. The sequenced sample consisted of blood. The CDR3 loop is CASSLIPEYYGYTF. The CDR3 coding sequence is TGTGCCAGCAGCTTAATCCCAGAGTACTATGGCTACACCTTC.